This is a list of T cell receptor beta chains from one sample in a study of T cell changes during pregnancy in multiple sclerosis. Profiled with immunoSEQ multiplex PCR; TCRdb holds only in-frame clones, not every one. The sample has 55,000 to 80,000 clones, approximately 94% seen once. Sequences were derived from CD8+ T cells from peripheral blood mononuclear cells, sampled in the second trimester of pregnancy. The receptors here all came from a female donor with multiple sclerosis, enrolled in a pregnancy study. CDR3s include the opening cysteine and the closing phenylalanine or tryptophan. D genes are given only for firm matches. Clone sizes are given selectively: once, few, many, or a class where the clone is expanded.

cdr3_aa: CASSDRVFSNQPQHF
cdr3_nt: TGTGCCAGCAGTGATCGGGTGTTTAGCAATCAGCCCCAGCATTTT
j_call: TRBJ1-5
v_call: TRBV6-1
clone_size: once
d_call: .

cdr3_aa: CASSMSGGIYNEQFF
cdr3_nt: TGTGCCAGTAGTATGAGTGGCGGGATCTACAATGAGCAGTTCTTC
j_call: TRBJ2-1
v_call: TRBV19
clone_size: .
d_call: .

cdr3_aa: CASSLWGGGTDTQYF
cdr3_nt: TGTGCCAGCAGTCTGTGGGGGGGAGGGACAGATACGCAGTATTTT
j_call: TRBJ2-3
v_call: TRBV27
clone_size: .
d_call: TRBD2

cdr3_aa: CASSPSREQFF
cdr3_nt: TGTGCCAGCTCACCGTCCCGGGAGCAGTTCTTC
j_call: TRBJ2-1
v_call: TRBV18
clone_size: .
d_call: .

cdr3_aa: CASSEEMGGSYEQYF
cdr3_nt: TGTGCCAGCAGTGAAGAAATGGGGGGCTCCTACGAGCAGTACTTC
j_call: TRBJ2-7
v_call: TRBV2
clone_size: .
d_call: .

cdr3_aa: CASSTGTALYEQYF
cdr3_nt: TGTGCCAGTAGTACCGGGACAGCTTTGTACGAGCAGTACTTC
j_call: TRBJ2-7
v_call: TRBV19
clone_size: .
d_call: TRBD1

cdr3_aa: CASSLAGGYNEQFF
cdr3_nt: TGTGCCAGCAGCCTAGCGGGAGGGTACAATGAGCAGTTCTTC
j_call: TRBJ2-1
v_call: TRBV11-2
clone_size: .
d_call: TRBD2

cdr3_aa: CASSYSGGALNEQFF
cdr3_nt: TGTGCCAGTAGTTATAGCGGGGGGGCCCTGAATGAGCAGTTCTTC
j_call: TRBJ2-1
v_call: TRBV19
clone_size: .
d_call: TRBD2

cdr3_aa: CASSRIEQGGSPQHF
cdr3_nt: TGTGCCAGCAGCCGAATAGAACAGGGGGGATCGCCCCAGCATTTT
j_call: TRBJ1-5
v_call: TRBV7-8
clone_size: once
d_call: TRBD1

cdr3_aa: CASSSVGGEQYF
cdr3_nt: TGTGCCAGCAGCTCTGTAGGGGGCGAGCAGTACTTC
j_call: TRBJ2-7
v_call: TRBV7-8
clone_size: .
d_call: .

cdr3_aa: CASSFTSSDSEGYEQYF
cdr3_nt: TGTGCCAGCAGCTTTACTTCTTCTGACAGCGAAGGGTACGAGCAGTACTTC
j_call: TRBJ2-7
v_call: TRBV7-6
clone_size: .
d_call: .

cdr3_aa: CASSWGRNEQFF
cdr3_nt: TGTGCCAGCAGTTGGGGGCGGAATGAGCAGTTCTTC
j_call: TRBJ2-1
v_call: TRBV5-5
clone_size: once
d_call: .